What follows is one TCR beta chain and its context. 60 Vbeta and 13 Jbeta primers were used in PCR. The repertoire was sequenced with immunoSEQ multiplex PCR; TCRdb's copy has only in-frame clones and lacks some. The top ten hold about 4% of the sample, which has 90,000 to 150,000 clones, less than 85% seen once. These data belong to a study of cytomegalovirus exposure and HLA in healthy donors. Trimming took 0 bases from V and 4 from J, leaving 16 bases between them. The germline V gene has CDR1 SGHKS and CDR2 YYEKEE (reference sequence). The CDR3 is made up of 16 amino acids. The V and J genes are TRBV5-5 and TRBJ1-2; tentative D call: TRBD1 (5 bases). This TCR derives from a woman aged 40 to 55 in good health and CMV-seronegative. The specimen was PBMCs. For the CDR3, the DNA is TGTGCCAGCAGCTTGGAGTTAATTGGACACCTCTATGGCTACACCTTC. Translating it yields CASSLELIGHLYGYTF.